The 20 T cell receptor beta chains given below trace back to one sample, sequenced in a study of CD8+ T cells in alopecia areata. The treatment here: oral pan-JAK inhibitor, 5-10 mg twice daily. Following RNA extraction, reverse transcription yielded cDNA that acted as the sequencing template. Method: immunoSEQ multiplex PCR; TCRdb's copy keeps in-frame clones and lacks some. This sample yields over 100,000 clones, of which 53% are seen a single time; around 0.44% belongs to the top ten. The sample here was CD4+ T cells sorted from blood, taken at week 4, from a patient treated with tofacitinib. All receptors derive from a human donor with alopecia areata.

The CDR3 region is CSASPDTQYF. The CDR3 DNA is TGCAGTGCTAGCCCCGATACGCAGTATTTT. This chain uses TRBV20-1 with TRBJ2-3; D is unresolved. The CDR3 has 10 residues. The V gene's germline CDR1 is DFQATT and CDR2 SNEGSKA (reference sequence). Trimming left V 3 bases short and J 6 bases short, with 4 bases between.

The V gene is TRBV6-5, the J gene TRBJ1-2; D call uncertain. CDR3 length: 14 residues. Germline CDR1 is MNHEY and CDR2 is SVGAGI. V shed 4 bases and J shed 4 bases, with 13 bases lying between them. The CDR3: CASSSPQEGYGYTF. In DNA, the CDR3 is TGTGCCAGCAGTTCCCCGCAAGAAGGCTATGGCTACACCTTC.

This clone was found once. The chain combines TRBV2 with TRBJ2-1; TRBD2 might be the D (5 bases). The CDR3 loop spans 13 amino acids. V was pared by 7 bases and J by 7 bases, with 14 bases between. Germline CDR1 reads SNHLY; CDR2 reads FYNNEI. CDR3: CASTRTEVNEQFF. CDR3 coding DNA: TGTGCCAGCACAAGGACTGAAGTGAATGAGCAGTTCTTC.

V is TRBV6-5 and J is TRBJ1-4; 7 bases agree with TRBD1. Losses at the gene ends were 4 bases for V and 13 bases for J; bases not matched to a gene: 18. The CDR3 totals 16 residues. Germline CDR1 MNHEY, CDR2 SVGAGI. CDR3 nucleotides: TGTGCCAGCAGTTTGTCCGACAGGGCAGCTCATGAACGACTGTTTTTT. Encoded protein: CASSLSDRAAHERLFF.

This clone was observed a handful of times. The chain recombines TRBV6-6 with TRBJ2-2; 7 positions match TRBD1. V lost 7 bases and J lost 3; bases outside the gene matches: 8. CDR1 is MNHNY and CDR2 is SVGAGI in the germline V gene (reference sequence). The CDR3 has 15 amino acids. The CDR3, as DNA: TGTGCCAGCAACAGAGACAGGGCCTACACCGGGGAGCTGTTTTTT. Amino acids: CASNRDRAYTGELFF.

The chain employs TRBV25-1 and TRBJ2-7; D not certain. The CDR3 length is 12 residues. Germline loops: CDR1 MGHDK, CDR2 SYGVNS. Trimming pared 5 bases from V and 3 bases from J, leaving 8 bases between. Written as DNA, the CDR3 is TGTGCCAGCAGTTTAGGGTTCTACGAGCAGTACTTC. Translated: CASSLGFYEQYF.

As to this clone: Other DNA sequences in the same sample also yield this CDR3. The CDR3: CASGQGNTEAFF. The DNA of the CDR3 is TGTGCCAGCGGACAGGGGAACACTGAAGCTTTCTTT. This chain joins TRBV7-9 and TRBJ1-1, with 8 positions matching TRBD1. There are 12 residues in the CDR3. Germline trimming cut 8 bases from V and 1 base from J; bases unmatched to any gene: 0. Germline CDR1 and CDR2: SEHNR and FQNEAQ (reference sequence).

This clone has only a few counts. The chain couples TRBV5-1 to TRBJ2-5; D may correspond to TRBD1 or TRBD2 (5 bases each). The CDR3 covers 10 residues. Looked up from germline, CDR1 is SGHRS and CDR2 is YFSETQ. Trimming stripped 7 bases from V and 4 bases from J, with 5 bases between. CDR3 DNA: TGCGCCAGCGGGGGAGAGACCCAGTACTTC. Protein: CASGGETQYF. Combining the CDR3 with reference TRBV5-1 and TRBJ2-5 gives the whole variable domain KAGVTQTPRYLIKTRGQQVTLSCSPISGHRSVSWYQQTPGQGLQFLFEYFSETQRNKGNFPGRFSGRQFSNSRSEMNVSTLELGDSALYLCASGGETQYFGPGTRLLVL.

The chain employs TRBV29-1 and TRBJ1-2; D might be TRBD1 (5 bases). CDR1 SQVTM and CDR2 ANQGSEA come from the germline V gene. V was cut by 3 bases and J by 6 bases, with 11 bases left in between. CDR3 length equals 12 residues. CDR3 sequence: CSVDRGGDGYTF. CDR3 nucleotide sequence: TGCAGCGTTGACCGGGGGGGTGATGGCTACACCTTC. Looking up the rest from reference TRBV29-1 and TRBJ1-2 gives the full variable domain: SAVISQKPSRDICQRGTSLTIQCQVDSQVTMMFWYRQQPGQSLTLIATANQGSEATYESGFVIDKFPISRPNLTFSTLTVSNMSPEDSSIYLCSVDRGGDGYTFGSGTRLTVV.

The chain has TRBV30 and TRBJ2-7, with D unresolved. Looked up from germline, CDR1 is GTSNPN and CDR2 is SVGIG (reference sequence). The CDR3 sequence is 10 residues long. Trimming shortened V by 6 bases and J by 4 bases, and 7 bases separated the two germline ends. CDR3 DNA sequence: TGTGCCTGCGACCGGTACGAGCAGTACTTC. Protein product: CACDRYEQYF.

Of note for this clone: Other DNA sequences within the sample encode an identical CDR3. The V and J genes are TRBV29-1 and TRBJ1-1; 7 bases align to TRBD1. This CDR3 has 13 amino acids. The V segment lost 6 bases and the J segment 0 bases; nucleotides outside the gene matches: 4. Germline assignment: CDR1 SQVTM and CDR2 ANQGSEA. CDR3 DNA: TGCAGCGTAAGGGGGCGGATGAACACTGAAGCTTTCTTT. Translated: CSVRGRMNTEAFF.

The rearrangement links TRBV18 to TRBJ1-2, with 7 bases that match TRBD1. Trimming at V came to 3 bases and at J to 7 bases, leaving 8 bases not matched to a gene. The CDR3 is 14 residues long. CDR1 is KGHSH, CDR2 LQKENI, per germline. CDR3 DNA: TGTGCCAGCTCACCCCGGACAGGACCGCCTGGCTACACCTTC. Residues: CASSPRTGPPGYTF.

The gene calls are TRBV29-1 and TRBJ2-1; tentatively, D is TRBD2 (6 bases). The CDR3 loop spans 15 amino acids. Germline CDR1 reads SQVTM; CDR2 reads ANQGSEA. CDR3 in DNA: TGCAGTTCGGGACTCCAAACGGGCGGTGTAAATGAGCAGTTCTTC. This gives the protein CSSGLQTGGVNEQFF.

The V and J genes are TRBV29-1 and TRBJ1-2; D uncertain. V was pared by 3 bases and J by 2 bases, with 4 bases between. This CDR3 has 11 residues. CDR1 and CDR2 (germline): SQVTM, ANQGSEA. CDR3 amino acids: CSVDLNYGYTF. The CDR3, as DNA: TGCAGCGTTGATTTAAACTATGGCTACACCTTC.

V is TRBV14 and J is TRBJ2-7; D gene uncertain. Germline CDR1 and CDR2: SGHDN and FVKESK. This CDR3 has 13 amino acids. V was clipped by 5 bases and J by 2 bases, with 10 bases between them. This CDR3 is CASSSLTTYEQYF. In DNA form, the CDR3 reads TGTGCCAGCAGCTCTCTGACAACCTACGAGCAGTACTTC.

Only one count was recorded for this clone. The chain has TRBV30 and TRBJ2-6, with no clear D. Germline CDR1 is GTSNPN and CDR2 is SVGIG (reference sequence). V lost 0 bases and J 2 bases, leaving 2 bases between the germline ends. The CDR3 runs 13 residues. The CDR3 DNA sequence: TGTGCCTGGAGTGTCCCTGGGGCCAACGTCCTGACTTTC. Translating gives CAWSVPGANVLTF.

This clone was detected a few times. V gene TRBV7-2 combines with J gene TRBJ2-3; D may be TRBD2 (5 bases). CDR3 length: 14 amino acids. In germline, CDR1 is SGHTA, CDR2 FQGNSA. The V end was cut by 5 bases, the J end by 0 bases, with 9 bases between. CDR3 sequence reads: CASSPGLSTDTQYF. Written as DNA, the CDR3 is TGTGCCAGCAGCCCTGGACTCAGCACAGATACGCAGTATTTT.

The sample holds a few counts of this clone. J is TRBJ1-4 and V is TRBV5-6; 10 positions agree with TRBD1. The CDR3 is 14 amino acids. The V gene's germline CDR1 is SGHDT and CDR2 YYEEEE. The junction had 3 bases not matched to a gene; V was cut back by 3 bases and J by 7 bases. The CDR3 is CASSSWTGGEKLFF. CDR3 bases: TGTGCCAGCAGCTCTTGGACAGGGGGTGAAAAACTGTTTTTT. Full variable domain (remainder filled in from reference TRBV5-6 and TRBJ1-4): DAGVTQSPTHLIKTRGQQVTLRCSPKSGHDTVSWYQQALGQGPQFIFQYYEEEERQRGNFPDRFSGHQFPNYSSELNVNALLLGDSALYLCASSSWTGGEKLFFGSGTQLSVL.

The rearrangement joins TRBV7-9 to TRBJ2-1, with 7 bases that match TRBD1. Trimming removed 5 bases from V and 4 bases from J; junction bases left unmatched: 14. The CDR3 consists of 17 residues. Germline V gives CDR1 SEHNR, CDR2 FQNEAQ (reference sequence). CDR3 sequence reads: CASSLGQETGQYNEQFF. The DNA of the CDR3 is TGTGCCAGCAGCCTCGGTCAGGAGACAGGGCAATACAATGAGCAGTTCTTC.

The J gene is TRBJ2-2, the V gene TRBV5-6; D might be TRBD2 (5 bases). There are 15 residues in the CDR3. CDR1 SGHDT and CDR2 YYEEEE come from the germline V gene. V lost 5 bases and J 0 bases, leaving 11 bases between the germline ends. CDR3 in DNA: TGTGCCAGCAGGACCGGGGTTGCGAACACCGGGGAGCTGTTTTTT. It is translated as CASRTGVANTGELFF.